The clone carrying this T cell receptor (beta chain) was seen ten or more times. TCR beta CDR3 regions were amplified from RNA. Carried out on the TCR CDR3, a first-round RT-PCR used the HTBI primer set. TCRdb reanalysed the multiplex PCR reads using MiXCR and keeps one entry per CDR3 protein. The sample yields some 370,000 distinct CDR3 sequences, around 15% seen once. This record belongs to a study of T cells in Graves' hyperthyroidism and ophthalmopathy. Disease duration was under 3 months in the ophthalmopathy patients, who also had a Clinical Activity Score of at least 3 and a NOSPECS grade of at least 4. Uncontrolled infection, other autoimmune disease, pregnancy or lactation excluded patients. V was pared by 4 bases and J by 5 bases, with 18 bases between. This CDR3 comprises 15 residues. Germline CDR1 SGHVS, CDR2 FQNEAQ.

Sequenced sample: blood. The rearrangement joins TRBV7-8 to TRBJ2-7; D ambiguous. The TCR originated in a middle-aged man with Graves' ophthalmopathy. DNA for the CDR3: TGTGCCAGCAGCTCCGAATCCGGGCGAAGGAACGAGCAGTACTTC. Translation gives CASSSESGRRNEQYF.